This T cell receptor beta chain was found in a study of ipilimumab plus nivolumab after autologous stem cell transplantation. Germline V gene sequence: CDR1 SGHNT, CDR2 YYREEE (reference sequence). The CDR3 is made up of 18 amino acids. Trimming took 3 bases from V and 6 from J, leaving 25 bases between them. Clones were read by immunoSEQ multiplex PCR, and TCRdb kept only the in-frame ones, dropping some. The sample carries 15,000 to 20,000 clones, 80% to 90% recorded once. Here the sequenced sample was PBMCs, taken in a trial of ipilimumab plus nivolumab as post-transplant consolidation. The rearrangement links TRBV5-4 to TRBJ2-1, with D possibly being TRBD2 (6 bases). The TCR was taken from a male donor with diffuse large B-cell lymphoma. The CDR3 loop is CASSSPASLVAAPNEQFF. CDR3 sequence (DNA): TGTGCCAGCAGCTCCCCGGCTAGCTTGGTAGCGGCGCCCAATGAGCAGTTCTTC. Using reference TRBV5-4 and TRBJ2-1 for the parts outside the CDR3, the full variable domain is ETGVTQSPTHLIKTRGQQVTLRCSSQSGHNTVSWYQQALGQGPQFIFQYYREEENGRGNFPPRFSGLQFPNYSSELNVNALELDDSALYLCASSSPASLVAAPNEQFFGPGTRLTVL.